This T cell receptor (beta chain) was recovered during a study of CD8+ T cells in alopecia areata. Study as a whole: Among treated patients, oral tofacitinib was administered at 5 to 10 mg twice daily. The share of scalp area affected provided the severity score for treated patients. Whole-study results and caveats: Tissue-resident alphabeta T cells belonging to normal skin likewise get sequenced within scalp specimens.

The treatment denotes: oral pan-JAK inhibitor, 5-10 mg twice daily. Researchers took lesional scalp punch biopsies and peripheral blood from people who were alopecia areata patients. RNA extraction and reverse transcription yielded cDNA as sequencing template. The table came from immunoSEQ multiplex PCR; TCRdb's copy has only in-frame clones and leaves some out. This sample has about 190,000 clones, with roughly three fifths found just once. The germline CDR1 and CDR2 sequences are MNHEY and SVGAGI. The CDR3 is 12 amino acids. V was cut by 2 bases and J by 8 bases, with 6 bases left in between. As for this clone: No antigen is known for it.

This receptor was taken from a human donor with alopecia areata. This rearrangement joins TRBV6-5 to TRBJ2-2; D remains ambiguous. This specimen consisted of CD4+ T cells sorted from blood, obtained at week 4, from a patient treated with tofacitinib. The CDR3 region is CASSYEGGELFF. The CDR3 DNA reads as TGTGCCAGCAGTTACGAAGGTGGGGAGCTGTTTTTT.